The present entry profiles one TCR beta chain with its context. At least ten counts were recorded for this clonotype. The antigen it binds to is not known. Base qualities were left out, and no much larger clone turns up one base away. The label giving this sample's treatment or condition can be read as: live attenuated yellow fever vaccine strain. PBMCs were isolated from peripheral blood using a standard Ficoll-Paque protocol. Dynabeads CD4 and CD8 positive selection kits were used to isolate CD4 and CD8 T-cell fractions. TriZol was used to extract RNA from bulk PBMCs, from CD4 and CD8 fractions, and from dextramer-positive and dextramer-negative fractions. V was cut back by 0 bases and J by 1 base, leaving a gap of 8 bases between them. The CDR3 spans 14 residues, from the cysteine through the phenylalanine. Only CDR3 DNA is held: 42 bases, read in frame from base 1. Reading the germline V gene (reference sequence) gives CDR1 SGHKS and CDR2 YYEKEE.

This sample stems from a study of T cells after yellow fever vaccination (dated by TCRdb to 2018 to 2020). With respect to the entire study: Libraries from fractions with low cell numbers were prepared with the SMART-Seq v4 Ultra Low Input RNA kit. The cohort comprised two healthy male donors, one aged 18 to 29 and one aged 30 to 40 years. Blood was drawn at multiple timepoints before and after primary and secondary immunization, with bulk PBMC replicates and cell subsets isolated. To follow T-cell clones before and after both primary and booster YFV17D yellow fever vaccination, bulk TCR alpha and beta repertoires underwent longitudinal sequencing.

Sequencing used an Illumina NovaSeq 6000. Synthesis of TCR cDNA relied on 5'RACE template switching, a step that introduced a universal primer site along with unique molecular identifiers. cDNA synthesis was primed from both the TCR alpha and TCR beta constant segments. Library amplification involved two PCR steps, and the second step added sample barcodes and sequencing adapters. Sequencing of libraries was performed on Illumina HiSeq 2500 (2x100 bp) or NovaSeq (2x150 bp). The study's processing was this. Demultiplexing of reads and collapsing into UMI consensus sequences were performed with MIGEC, and V(D)J alignment was carried out with MiXCR. Vaccine-responding clonotypes were identified with edgeR using replicate PBMC samples, with FDR below 0.01 and a log2 fold change above 5 up to day 15 being required. Each bulk clonotype was labeled CD4 or CD8 based on which sequenced repertoire, CD4 or CD8, contained the clonotype at higher abundance. The raw public data were reprocessed by TCRdb itself: fastp quality trimming at Q25, MiXCR clonotype calling, in-frame beta chains only. Here each entry gathers all rows of one CDR3 protein and keeps the most common genes and DNA. The V and J calls and clone size come from TCRdb's table, not from the authors' own analysis. In this sample the table shows 250,000 to 300,000 distinct CDR3 sequences, roughly 9% of which occur a single time. The leading ten clones occupy around 3.4% of the sample.

Results and caveats for the whole study, not just this receptor: Compared with the primary T-cell response, the secondary T-cell response was weaker but faster, peaking on day 5 rather than day 15. Only a couple of donors were included in the study, so the extent to which the findings can be generalized is limited. FACS-sorted repertoires could contain abundant contaminating clonotypes from the bulk population, so computational filtering was required. A small fraction of clonotypes appeared in both the CD4 and CD8 compartments, likely as a result of convergent recombination. Most clones expanded after primary vaccination (around 96% of CD4 and 80% to 90% of CD8) were re-detected after the booster, suggesting that broad memory maintenance occurred.

Rearrangement joined TRBV5-5 to TRBJ2-7; a tentative D match to TRBD1 spans 6 bases. The starting material was CD4+ T cells sorted from PBMCs, obtained 5 days after the yellow fever booster vaccination. The TCR sequence derives from a man aged 18 to 29 who received the YFV17D yellow fever vaccine. This receptor carries the CDR3 CASSLGGGSYEQYF. In nucleotides, the sequence is TGTGCCAGCAGCTTGGGAGGGGGATCCTACGAGCAGTACTTC. The CDR3, completed at both ends by the reference TRBV5-5 and TRBJ2-7 genes, gives the full variable domain DAGVTQSPTHLIKTRGQQVTLRCSPISGHKSVSWYQQVLGQGPQFIFQYYEKEERGRGNFPDRFSARQFPNYSSELNVNALLLGDSALYLCASSLGGGSYEQYFGPGTRLTVT.